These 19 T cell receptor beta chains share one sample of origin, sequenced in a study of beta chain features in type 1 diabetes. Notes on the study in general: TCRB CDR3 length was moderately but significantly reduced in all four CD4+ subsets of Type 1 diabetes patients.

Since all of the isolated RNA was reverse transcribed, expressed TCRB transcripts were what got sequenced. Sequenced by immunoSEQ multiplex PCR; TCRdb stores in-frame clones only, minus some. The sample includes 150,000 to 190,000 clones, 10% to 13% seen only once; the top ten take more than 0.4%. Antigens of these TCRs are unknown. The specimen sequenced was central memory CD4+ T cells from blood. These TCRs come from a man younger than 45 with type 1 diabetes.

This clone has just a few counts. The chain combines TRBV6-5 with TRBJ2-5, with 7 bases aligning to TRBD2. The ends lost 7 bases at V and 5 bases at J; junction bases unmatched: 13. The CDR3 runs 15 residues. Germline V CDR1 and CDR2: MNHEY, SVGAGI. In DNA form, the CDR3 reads TGTGCCAGCACCCTACTGGGCGGGAGTTATGAGACCCAGTACTTC. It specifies CASTLLGGSYETQYF.

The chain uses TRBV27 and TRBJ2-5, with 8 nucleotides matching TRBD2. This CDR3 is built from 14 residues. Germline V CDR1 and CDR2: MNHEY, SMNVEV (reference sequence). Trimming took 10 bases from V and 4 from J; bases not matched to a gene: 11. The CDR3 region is CATSSGSQVETQYF. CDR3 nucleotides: TGTGCCACCTCAAGCGGGAGCCAGGTAGAGACCCAGTACTTC.

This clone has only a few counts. The CDR3 DNA follows: TGTGCCAGCAGCGTAGCTTGGGGGCCTGGAAACACCATATATTTT. Translating it yields CASSVAWGPGNTIYF. The gene calls are TRBV9 and TRBJ1-3, with D perhaps matching TRBD1 (6 bases). Between the trimmed V and J ends, which lost 0 bases and 2 bases, there was a span of 9 bases. Per germline, CDR1 SGDLS and CDR2 YYNGEE. The length of the CDR3 is 15 residues.

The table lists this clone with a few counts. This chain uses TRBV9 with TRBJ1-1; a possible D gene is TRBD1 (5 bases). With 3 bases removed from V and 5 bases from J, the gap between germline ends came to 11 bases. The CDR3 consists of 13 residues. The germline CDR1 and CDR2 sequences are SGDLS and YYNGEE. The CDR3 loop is CASSGGGVTEAFF. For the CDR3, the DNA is TGTGCCAGCAGCGGGGGGGGAGTTACTGAAGCTTTCTTT.

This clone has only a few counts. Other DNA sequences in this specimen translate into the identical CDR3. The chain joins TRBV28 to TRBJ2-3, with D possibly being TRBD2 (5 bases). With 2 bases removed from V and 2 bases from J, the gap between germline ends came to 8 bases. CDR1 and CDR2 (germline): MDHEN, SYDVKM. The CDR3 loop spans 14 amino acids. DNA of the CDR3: TGTGCCAGCAGTTTACGAGGGTTCACAGATACGCAGTATTTT. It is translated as CASSLRGFTDTQYF.

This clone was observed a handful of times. The CDR3: CASLEPGQGSYEQYF. The CDR3 nucleotides read TGTGCCAGCCTCGAGCCGGGACAGGGGTCCTACGAGCAGTACTTC. The chain uses TRBV28 and TRBJ2-7; TRBD1 matches at 10 bases. The CDR3 has 15 residues. V lost 8 bases to trimming and J lost 1 base; unmatched junction nucleotides: 8. Germline lookup yields CDR1 MDHEN and CDR2 SYDVKM.

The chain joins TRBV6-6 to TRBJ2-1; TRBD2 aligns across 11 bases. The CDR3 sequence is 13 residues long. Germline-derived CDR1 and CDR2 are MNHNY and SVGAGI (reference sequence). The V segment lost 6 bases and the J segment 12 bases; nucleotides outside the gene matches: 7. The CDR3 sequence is CASSQTSGMRQFF. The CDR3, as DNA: TGTGCCAGCAGCCAGACTAGCGGGATGCGGCAGTTCTTC.

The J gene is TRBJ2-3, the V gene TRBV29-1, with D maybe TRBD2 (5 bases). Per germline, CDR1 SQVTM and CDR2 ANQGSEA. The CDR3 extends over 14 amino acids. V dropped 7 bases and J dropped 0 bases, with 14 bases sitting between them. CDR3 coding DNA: TGCAGCGCCCCTTGTCGGGGAAGCACAGATACGCAGTATTTT. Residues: CSAPCRGSTDTQYF.

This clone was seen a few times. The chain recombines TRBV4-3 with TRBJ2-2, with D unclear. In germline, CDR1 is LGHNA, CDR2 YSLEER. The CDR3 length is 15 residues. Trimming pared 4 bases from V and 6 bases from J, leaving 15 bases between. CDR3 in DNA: TGCGCCAGCAGCCGAACTCAAAGCTTGCCCGGGGAGCTGTTTTTT. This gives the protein CASSRTQSLPGELFF.

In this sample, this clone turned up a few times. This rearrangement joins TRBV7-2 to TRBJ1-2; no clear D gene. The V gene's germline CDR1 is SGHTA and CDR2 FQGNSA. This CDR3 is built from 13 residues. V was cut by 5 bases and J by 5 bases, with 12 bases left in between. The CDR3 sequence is CASSQRRGYGYTF. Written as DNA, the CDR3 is TGTGCCAGCAGCCAGAGACGGGGATATGGCTACACCTTC.

The chain's CDR3 is CASSLARLAADTQYF. CDR3 DNA: TGTGCCAGCAGCTTAGCGCGGCTAGCCGCAGATACGCAGTATTTT. The chain joins TRBV7-8 to TRBJ2-3; D possibly corresponds to TRBD2 (5 bases). V was clipped by 0 bases and J by 4 bases, with 11 bases between them. This CDR3 is built from 15 residues. Germline V gives CDR1 SGHVS, CDR2 FQNEAQ.

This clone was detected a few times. For the CDR3, the DNA is TGTGCCAGCAGCTTAGCGTCGGCCAGGGGCTACGAGCAGTACTTC. As protein: CASSLASARGYEQYF. The rearrangement links TRBV7-6 to TRBJ2-7; D possibly corresponds to TRBD1 (6 bases). The CDR3 totals 15 residues. In germline, CDR1 is SGHVS, CDR2 FNYEAQ. The V end was cut by 0 bases, the J end by 3 bases, with 12 bases between.

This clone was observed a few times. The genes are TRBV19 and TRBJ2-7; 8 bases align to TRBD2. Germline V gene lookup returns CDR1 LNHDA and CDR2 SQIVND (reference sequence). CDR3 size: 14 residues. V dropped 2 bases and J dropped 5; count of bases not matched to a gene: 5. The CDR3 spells CASSIPGGPDEQYF. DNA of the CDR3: TGTGCCAGTAGTATACCGGGAGGGCCCGACGAGCAGTACTTC.

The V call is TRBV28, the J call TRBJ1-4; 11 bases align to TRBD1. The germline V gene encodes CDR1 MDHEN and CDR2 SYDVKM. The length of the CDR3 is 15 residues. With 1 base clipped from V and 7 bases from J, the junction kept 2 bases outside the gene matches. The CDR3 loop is CASSLLDRGREKLFF. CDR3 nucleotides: TGTGCCAGCAGTTTATTGGACAGGGGGCGTGAAAAACTGTTTTTT.

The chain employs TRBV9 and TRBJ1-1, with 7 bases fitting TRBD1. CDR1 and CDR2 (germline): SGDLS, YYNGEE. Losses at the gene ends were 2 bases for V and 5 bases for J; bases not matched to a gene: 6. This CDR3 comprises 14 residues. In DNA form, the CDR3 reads TGTGCCAGCAGCGTTGAGGACAGGATGACTGAAGCTTTCTTT. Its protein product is CASSVEDRMTEAFF.

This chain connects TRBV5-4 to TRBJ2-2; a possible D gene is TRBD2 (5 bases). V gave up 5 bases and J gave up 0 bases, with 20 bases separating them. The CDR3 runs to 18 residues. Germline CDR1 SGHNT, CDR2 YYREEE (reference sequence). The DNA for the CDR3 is TGTGCCAGCAGTTATACGAGCGGCCTAACCACGAACACCGGGGAGCTGTTTTTT. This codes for CASSYTSGLTTNTGELFF.

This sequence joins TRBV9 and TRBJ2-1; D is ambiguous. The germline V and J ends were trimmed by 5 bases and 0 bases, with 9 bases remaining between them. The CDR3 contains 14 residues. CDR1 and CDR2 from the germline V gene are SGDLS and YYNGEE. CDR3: CASREISSYNEQFF. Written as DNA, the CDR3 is TGTGCCAGCAGGGAGATAAGCTCCTACAATGAGCAGTTCTTC.

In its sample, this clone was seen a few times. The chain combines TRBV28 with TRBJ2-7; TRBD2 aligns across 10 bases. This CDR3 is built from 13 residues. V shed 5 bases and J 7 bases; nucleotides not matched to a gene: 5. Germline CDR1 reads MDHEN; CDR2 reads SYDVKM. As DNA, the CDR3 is TGTGCCAGCAGTGGAAGGACTAGCGGAGAGCAGTACTTC. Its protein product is CASSGRTSGEQYF.

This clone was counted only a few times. The CDR3 spells CSAADTFSGNTIYF. CDR3 DNA sequence: TGCAGCGCCGCGGACACATTCTCTGGAAACACCATATATTTT. The rearrangement links TRBV29-1 to TRBJ1-3; D perhaps matches TRBD1 (5 bases). The V gene's germline CDR1 is SQVTM and CDR2 ANQGSEA. The V gene lost 7 bases and the J gene lost 0 bases, with 13 bases spanning the gap. There are 14 residues in the CDR3.